This T cell receptor (beta chain) came from a study of Ad26.COV2.S vaccination and SARS-CoV-2 variants. Using immunoSEQ multiplex PCR, the repertoire was profiled, and TCRdb retains in-frame clones only, with some absent. In the table there are 43,000 or so clones, roughly 83% of which are singletons. V lost 5 bases and J lost 7, with 17 bases in between. Germline CDR1 reads SEHNR; CDR2 reads FQNEAQ (reference sequence). The CDR3 runs 14 residues. The rearrangement uses TRBV7-9 and TRBJ1-2, with D tentatively TRBD1 (6 bases). The origin of this receptor is a human donor who had recovered from COVID-19. This specimen was peripheral blood, taken after recovery from COVID-19. DNA of the CDR3: TGTGCCAGCAGCCATAACAACAGGGAGCGTGGCTACACCTTC. This gives the protein CASSHNNRERGYTF.